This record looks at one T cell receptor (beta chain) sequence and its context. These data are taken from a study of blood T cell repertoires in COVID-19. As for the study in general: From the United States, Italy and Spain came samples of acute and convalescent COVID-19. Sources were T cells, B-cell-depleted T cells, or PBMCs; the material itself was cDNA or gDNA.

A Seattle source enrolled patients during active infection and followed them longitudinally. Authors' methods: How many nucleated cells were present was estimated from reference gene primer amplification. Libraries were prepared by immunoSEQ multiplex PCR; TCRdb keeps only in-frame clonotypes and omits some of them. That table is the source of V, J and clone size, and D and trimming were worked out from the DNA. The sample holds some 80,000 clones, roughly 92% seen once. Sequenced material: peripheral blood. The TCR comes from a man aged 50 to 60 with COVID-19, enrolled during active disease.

The CDR3 reads CASSPNRPGTDTQYF. CDR3 bases: TGTGCCAGCTCACCAAACAGGCCGGGCACAGATACGCAGTATTTT. The chain joins TRBV18 to TRBJ2-3, with D possibly TRBD1 on 5 matching bases. The CDR3 runs 15 residues. Germline V gives CDR1 KGHSH, CDR2 LQKENI. The V end lost 2 bases, the J end lost 1 base, and 10 bases lay between the germline ends. The whole variable domain, remainder taken from reference TRBV18 and TRBJ2-3, is NAGVMQNPRHLVRRRGQEARLRCSPMKGHSHVYWYRQLPEEGLKFMVYLQKENIIDESGMPKERFSAEFPKEGPSILRIQQVVRGDSAAYFCASSPNRPGTDTQYFGPGTRLTVL.